The clone carrying this T cell receptor (beta chain) was seen just once. The sample belongs to a study of blood T cell repertoires in COVID-19. The CDR3 loop spans 12 amino acids. V lost 5 bases, J lost 2 bases, and 6 bases lay in between. Germline CDR1 reads MNHEY; CDR2 reads SVGAGI. Original data processing: Estimation of nucleated cell counts was performed using reference gene primer amplification. Sequencing was performed with immunoSEQ multiplex PCR; in TCRdb, only in-frame clones are kept and a portion is missing. For V, J and clone size, that table is used; D and trimming come from the DNA. The data contain fewer than 250,000 clones, 86% of them seen just once; the ten biggest clones take up over 5.5%.

The chain joins TRBV6-5 to TRBJ1-2, with D possibly TRBD1 on 5 matching bases. The specimen sequenced was peripheral blood. The receptor's source is a woman older than 75 with COVID-19, enrolled during active disease. In nucleotides, the CDR3 is TGTGCCAGCAGTCGGGGGAACTATGGCTACACCTTC. Protein sequence: CASSRGNYGYTF.